The clone carrying this T cell receptor (beta chain) appeared a few times. The antigen is undetermined. This specimen belongs to a study of early T cells in non-severe SARS-CoV-2 infection. Looking at the study overall: Chains were not paired, and sequencing was done on bulk RNA from unsorted whole blood.

The V gene lost 1 base and the J gene lost 5 bases, with 17 bases spanning the gap. The CDR3 is 16 amino acids. Germline-derived CDR1 and CDR2 are SEHNR and FQNEAQ (reference sequence). Individual cDNA molecules were tagged with unique molecular identifiers, the study reported. TCRdb reprocessed the 5' RACE reads via MiXCR and lists one record per CDR3 protein. The sample yields tens of thousands of distinct CDR3 sequences, roughly 4.2% seen once. Findings and caveats of the study: Private and CD4 specificities were missed by VDJdb matching, which favored anti-spike CD8 responses.

What was sequenced was whole blood. J is TRBJ1-1 and V is TRBV7-9; D is perhaps TRBD1 (5 bases). The TCR originated in an adult who was a healthcare worker with PCR-confirmed SARS-CoV-2 infection or an uninfected control (not recorded which). CDR3 region: CASSLEGNLRGTEAFF. The DNA for the CDR3 is TGTGCCAGCAGCTTAGAGGGGAACTTGAGGGGTACTGAAGCTTTCTTT.